The 17 T cell receptor beta chains in this list originate from one sample, sequenced in a study of cytomegalovirus exposure and HLA in healthy donors. The PCR contained 60 Vbeta and 13 Jbeta primers. Produced via immunoSEQ multiplex PCR; TCRdb's table is partial and in-frame only. This sample has fewer than 200,000 clones, with around 74% found just once. Sequencing was carried out using PBMCs. Receptor source: a female donor in good health and CMV-seronegative.

The chain is built from TRBV10-2 and TRBJ2-7; weak D call: TRBD2 (6 bases). The CDR3 runs to 11 residues. The V gene's germline CDR1 is WSHSY and CDR2 SAAADI. V was trimmed by 7 bases and J by 4 bases, leaving 8 bases between them. CDR3: CASMGGYEQYF. The CDR3 bases are TGCGCCAGCATGGGAGGATACGAGCAGTACTTC.

The J gene is TRBJ1-1, the V gene TRBV7-2; D unresolved. V lost 3 bases to trimming and J lost 0 bases, with 14 bases between them. Germline V gene sequence: CDR1 SGHTA, CDR2 FQGNSA. The CDR3 runs 16 residues. CDR3 sequence (DNA): TGTGCCAGCAGCTTGCCTTGGCCCGGGATGAACACTGAAGCTTTCTTT. Its protein is CASSLPWPGMNTEAFF.

The chain couples TRBV19 to TRBJ1-5; D is perhaps TRBD1 (5 bases). This CDR3 has 17 amino acids. V lost 5 bases to trimming and J lost 2 bases, with 19 bases between them. Germline V gene data show CDR1 as LNHDA and CDR2 as SQIVND (reference sequence). The chain's CDR3 is CASSAQTQGVGNQPQHF. The CDR3 region has the DNA TGTGCCAGTAGTGCCCAGACCCAGGGCGTCGGCAATCAGCCCCAGCATTTT.

The V gene is TRBV5-6, the J gene TRBJ2-5; the D gene is possibly TRBD1 (6 bases). Per the germline V gene, CDR1 is SGHDT and CDR2 is YYEEEE. V lost 4 bases to trimming and J lost 0 bases, with 16 bases between them. The CDR3 is made up of 16 amino acids. CDR3 sequence reads: CASSHAPGADQETQYF. The CDR3 region has the DNA TGTGCCAGCAGCCACGCCCCAGGGGCCGACCAAGAGACCCAGTACTTC.

The CDR3 DNA reads as TGTGCCAGCAGCCCCGCCGAGGGCACTGAAGCTTTCTTT. Residues: CASSPAEGTEAFF. The V gene is TRBV6-5, the J gene TRBJ1-1; unclear D gene. Trimming shortened V by 6 bases and J by 4 bases, and 12 bases separated the two germline ends. The CDR3 totals 13 residues. CDR1 and CDR2 (germline): MNHEY, SVGAGI.

The chain has TRBV7-2 and TRBJ1-5, with TRBD1 identical over 8 bases. V lost 6 bases, J lost 4 bases, and 11 bases stayed unmatched. Germline V gives CDR1 SGHTA, CDR2 FQGNSA. The CDR3 consists of 16 residues. CDR3 region: CASSGQGAVGNQPQHF. CDR3 sequence (DNA): TGTGCCAGCAGTGGCCAGGGGGCGGTGGGAAATCAGCCCCAGCATTTT.

This clone was observed a handful of times. The chain uses TRBV28 and TRBJ2-1, with TRBD2 identical over 7 bases. Germline CDR1 reads MDHEN; CDR2 reads SYDVKM. The junction had 10 bases not matched to a gene; V was cut back by 8 bases and J by 0 bases. The CDR3 has 16 amino acids. CDR3 sequence: CASRTVGGSSYNEQFF. CDR3 nucleotides: TGTGCCAGCCGTACCGTCGGCGGGAGCTCCTACAATGAGCAGTTCTTC. Looking up the rest from reference TRBV28 and TRBJ2-1 gives the full variable domain: DVKVTQSSRYLVKRTGEKVFLECVQDMDHENMFWYRQDPGLGLRLIYFSYDVKMKEKGDIPEGYSVSREKKERFSLILESASTNQTSMYLCASRTVGGSSYNEQFFGPGTRLTVL.

The chain carries TRBV30 and TRBJ2-3; 12 bases fit TRBD2. With 0 bases clipped from V and 1 base from J, the junction kept 5 bases outside the gene matches. CDR1 and CDR2 (germline): GTSNPN, SVGIG (reference sequence). The CDR3 totals 17 residues. CDR3 loop: CAWSVLRTSGGTDTQYF. CDR3 in DNA: TGTGCCTGGAGTGTACTTCGGACTAGCGGGGGCACAGATACGCAGTATTTT.

This chain uses TRBV19 with TRBJ1-2; the match to TRBD1 covers 9 bases. The CDR3 contains 15 residues. Germline V gene data show CDR1 as LNHDA and CDR2 as SQIVND (reference sequence). V was pared by 4 bases and J by 8 bases, with 11 bases of the junction left unmatched. The CDR3 protein is CASSTHLTGGVGYTF. The DNA for the CDR3 is TGTGCCAGTAGTACCCACCTGACAGGGGGGGTAGGCTACACCTTC.

The chain uses TRBV28 and TRBJ2-7; 9 bases match TRBD1. This CDR3 spans 15 amino acids. Trimming took 5 bases from V and 5 from J; bases not matched to a gene: 10. Per the germline V gene, CDR1 is MDHEN and CDR2 is SYDVKM. DNA of the CDR3: TGTGCCAGCAGTCCCCACCGACAGGGGGGGAACGAGCAGTACTTC. This encodes CASSPHRQGGNEQYF.

This clone was detected only once. The chain is built from TRBV7-2 and TRBJ1-3, with 7 positions matching TRBD1. Trimming cost V 5 bases and J 4 bases; bases outside gene matches: 11. This CDR3 has 16 residues. The germline V gene encodes CDR1 SGHTA and CDR2 FQGNSA. The CDR3 bases are TGTGCCAGCAGCCCGGTTAAGGGGGCGAGAGGAAACACCATATATTTT. Residues: CASSPVKGARGNTIYF.

This clone was found a few times. This chain uses TRBV19 with TRBJ1-5; TRBD1 might be the D (5 bases). CDR1 and CDR2 (germline): LNHDA, SQIVND (reference sequence). CDR3 length equals 15 residues. The V gene lost 3 bases and the J gene lost 1 base, with 10 bases spanning the gap. Written as DNA, the CDR3 is TGTGCCAGTAGTATTCACAGGACGAGCAATCAGCCCCAGCATTTT. Its translation is CASSIHRTSNQPQHF. Filled out from reference TRBV19 and TRBJ1-5, the complete variable domain reads DGGITQSPKYLFRKEGQNVTLSCEQNLNHDAMYWYRQDPGQGLRLIYYSQIVNDFQKGDIAEGYSVSREKKESFPLTVTSAQKNPTAFYLCASSIHRTSNQPQHFGDGTRLSIL.

CDR3 sequence (DNA): TGTGCCAGCAGGGACAGAAGTGCGGGCTGGGGGGGGAATGAGCAGTTCTTC. Protein: CASRDRSAGWGGNEQFF. The chain joins TRBV27 to TRBJ2-1; TRBD2 is a possible D gene (7 bases). The CDR3 totals 17 residues. The germline CDR1 and CDR2 sequences are MNHEY and SMNVEV (reference sequence). V was shortened by 6 bases and J by 7 bases, with 25 bases between the two germline ends.

The V call is TRBV9, the J call TRBJ2-7; possibly TRBD1 for D (6 bases). Trimming took off 0 bases at V and 4 bases at J, with 20 bases between the two ends. CDR1 SGDLS and CDR2 YYNGEE come from the germline V gene. The CDR3 runs 17 residues. CDR3 coding DNA: TGTGCCAGCAGCGTAGTTGGGGGCAGGGCAGGTGGTTACGAGCAGTACTTC. The encoded protein is CASSVVGGRAGGYEQYF.

The J gene is TRBJ1-1, the V gene TRBV7-3; the match to TRBD1 covers 7 bases. Germline CDR1 is SGHTA and CDR2 is FQGTGA. The CDR3 totals 14 residues. The V segment lost 0 bases and the J segment 7 bases; nucleotides outside the gene matches: 5. DNA of the CDR3: TGTGCCAGCAGCTTAACGGGGACAGCCGGTGAAGCTTTCTTT. Translated: CASSLTGTAGEAFF.

V and J are TRBV29-1 and TRBJ2-6; D gene uncertain. Deletions cut 6 bases from V and 3 bases from J, with 6 bases between. CDR1 SQVTM and CDR2 ANQGSEA come from the germline V gene. The CDR3 runs 12 residues. The CDR3 bases are TGCAGCGTCTTCAGTGGGGCCAACGTCCTGACTTTC. Translating it yields CSVFSGANVLTF.

V is TRBV7-6 and J is TRBJ1-3, with D unresolved. The CDR3 spans 16 residues. The germline V gene encodes CDR1 SGHVS and CDR2 FNYEAQ. V shed 5 bases and J shed 1 base, with 15 bases lying between them. For the CDR3, the DNA is TGTGCCAGCAGCGCTCCTACGTCCGGGTCTGGAAACACCATATATTTT. Its protein product is CASSAPTSGSGNTIYF.